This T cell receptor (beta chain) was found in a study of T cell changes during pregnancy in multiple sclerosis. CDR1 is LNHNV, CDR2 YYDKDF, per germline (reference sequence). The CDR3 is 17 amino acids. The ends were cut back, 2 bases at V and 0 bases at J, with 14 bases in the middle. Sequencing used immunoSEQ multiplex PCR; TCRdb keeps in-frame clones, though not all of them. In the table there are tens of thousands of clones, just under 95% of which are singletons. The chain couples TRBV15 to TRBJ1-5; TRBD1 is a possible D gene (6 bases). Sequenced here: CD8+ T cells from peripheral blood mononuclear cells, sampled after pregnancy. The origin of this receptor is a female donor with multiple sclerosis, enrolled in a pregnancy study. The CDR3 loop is CATSRYRESYSNQPQHF. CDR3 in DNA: TGTGCCACCAGCAGATACAGGGAGAGTTATAGCAATCAGCCCCAGCATTTT.